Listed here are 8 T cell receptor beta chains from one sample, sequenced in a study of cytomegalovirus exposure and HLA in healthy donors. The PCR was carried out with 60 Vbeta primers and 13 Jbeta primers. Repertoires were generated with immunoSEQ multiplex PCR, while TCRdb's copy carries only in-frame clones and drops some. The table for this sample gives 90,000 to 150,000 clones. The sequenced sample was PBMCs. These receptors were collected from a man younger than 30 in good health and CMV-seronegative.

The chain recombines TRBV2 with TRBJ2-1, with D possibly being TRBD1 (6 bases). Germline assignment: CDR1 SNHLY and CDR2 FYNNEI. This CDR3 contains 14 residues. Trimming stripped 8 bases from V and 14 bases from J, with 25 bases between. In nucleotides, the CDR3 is TGTGCCAGCCGGACAGACGGAGACCTCTCGGAAAAGTTCTTC. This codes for CASRTDGDLSEKFF.

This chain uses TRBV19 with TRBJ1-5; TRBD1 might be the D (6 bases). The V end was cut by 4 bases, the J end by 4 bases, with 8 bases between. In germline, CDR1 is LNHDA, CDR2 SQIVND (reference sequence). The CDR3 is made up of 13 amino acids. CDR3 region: CASSNRDNQPQHF. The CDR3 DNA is TGTGCCAGTAGTAACAGGGATAATCAGCCCCAGCATTTT.

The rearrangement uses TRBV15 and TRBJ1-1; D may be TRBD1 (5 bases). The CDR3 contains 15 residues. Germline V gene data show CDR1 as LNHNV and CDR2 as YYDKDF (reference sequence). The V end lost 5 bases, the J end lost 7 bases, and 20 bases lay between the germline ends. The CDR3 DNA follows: TGTGCCACCAGCCCTCGAGAGGCAGGGAACGGTGAAGCTTTCTTT. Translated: CATSPREAGNGEAFF.

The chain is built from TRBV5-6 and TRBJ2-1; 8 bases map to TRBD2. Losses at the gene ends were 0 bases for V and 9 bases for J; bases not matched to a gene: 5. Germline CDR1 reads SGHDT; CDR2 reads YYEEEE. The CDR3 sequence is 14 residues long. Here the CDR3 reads CASSLVGLAGEQFF. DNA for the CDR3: TGTGCCAGCAGCTTGGTGGGGCTAGCGGGTGAGCAGTTCTTC.

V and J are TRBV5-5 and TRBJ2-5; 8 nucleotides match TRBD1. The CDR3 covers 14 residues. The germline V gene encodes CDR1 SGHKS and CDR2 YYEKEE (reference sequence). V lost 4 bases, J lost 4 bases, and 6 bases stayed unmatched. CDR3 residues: CASSVDRGGETQYF. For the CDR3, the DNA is TGTGCCAGCAGCGTCGACAGGGGTGGAGAGACCCAGTACTTC.

CDR3 loop: CASSYPGQKNTEAFF. The CDR3 nucleotides are TGTGCCAGCAGTTACCCGGGACAGAAGAACACTGAAGCTTTCTTT. The rearrangement joins TRBV6-6 to TRBJ1-1; 7 bases match TRBD1. J gave up 1 base and V 2 bases, and 4 bases lay outside the gene matches. This CDR3 is 15 amino acids long. Germline V gene lookup returns CDR1 MNHNY and CDR2 SVGAGI (reference sequence).

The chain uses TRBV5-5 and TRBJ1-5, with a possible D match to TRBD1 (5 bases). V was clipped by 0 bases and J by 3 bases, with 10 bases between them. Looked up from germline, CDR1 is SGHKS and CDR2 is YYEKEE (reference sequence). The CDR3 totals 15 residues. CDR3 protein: CASSLEGPINQPQHF. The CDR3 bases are TGTGCCAGCAGCTTGGAGGGGCCGATCAATCAGCCCCAGCATTTT.

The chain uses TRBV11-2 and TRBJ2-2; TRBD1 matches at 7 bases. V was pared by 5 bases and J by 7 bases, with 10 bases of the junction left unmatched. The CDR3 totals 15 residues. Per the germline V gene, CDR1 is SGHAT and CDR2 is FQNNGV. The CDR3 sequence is CASSALRGQSGELFF. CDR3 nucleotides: TGTGCCAGCAGCGCCCTGAGGGGGCAAAGCGGGGAGCTGTTTTTT.